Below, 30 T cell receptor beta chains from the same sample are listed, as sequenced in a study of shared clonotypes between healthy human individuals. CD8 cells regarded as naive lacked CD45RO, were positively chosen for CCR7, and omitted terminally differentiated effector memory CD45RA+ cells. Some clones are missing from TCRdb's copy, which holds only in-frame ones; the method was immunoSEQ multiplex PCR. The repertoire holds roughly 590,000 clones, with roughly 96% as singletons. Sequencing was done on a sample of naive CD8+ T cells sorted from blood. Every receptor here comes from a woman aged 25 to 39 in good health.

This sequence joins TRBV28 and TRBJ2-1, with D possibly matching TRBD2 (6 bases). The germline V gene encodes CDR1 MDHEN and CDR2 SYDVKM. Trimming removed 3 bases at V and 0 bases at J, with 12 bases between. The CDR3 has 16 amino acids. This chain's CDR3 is CASSLGGPSSYNEQFF. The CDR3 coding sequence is TGTGCCAGCAGTTTGGGAGGACCGAGCTCCTACAATGAGCAGTTCTTC.

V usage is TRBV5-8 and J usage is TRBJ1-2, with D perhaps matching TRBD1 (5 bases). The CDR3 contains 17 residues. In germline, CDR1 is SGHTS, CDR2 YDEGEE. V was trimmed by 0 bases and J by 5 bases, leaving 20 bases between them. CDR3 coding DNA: TGTGCCAGCAGCTTGGCCGTGGGTCAGGGCGATTCTTATGGCTACACCTTC. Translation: CASSLAVGQGDSYGYTF.

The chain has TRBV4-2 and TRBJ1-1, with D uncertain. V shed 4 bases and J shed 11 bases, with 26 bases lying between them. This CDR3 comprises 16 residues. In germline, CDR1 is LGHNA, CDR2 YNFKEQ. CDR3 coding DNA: TGTGCCAGCAGCCCTCTCCCCCAGACCGGGCCGCCTAGGGCTTTCTTT. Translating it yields CASSPLPQTGPPRAFF.

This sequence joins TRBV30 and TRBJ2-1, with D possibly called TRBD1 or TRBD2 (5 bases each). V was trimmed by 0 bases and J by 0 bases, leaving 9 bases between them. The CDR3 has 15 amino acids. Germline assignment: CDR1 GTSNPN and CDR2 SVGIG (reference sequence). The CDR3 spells CAWSVPGSSYNEQFF. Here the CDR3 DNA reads TGTGCCTGGAGTGTACCAGGGAGCTCCTACAATGAGCAGTTCTTC.

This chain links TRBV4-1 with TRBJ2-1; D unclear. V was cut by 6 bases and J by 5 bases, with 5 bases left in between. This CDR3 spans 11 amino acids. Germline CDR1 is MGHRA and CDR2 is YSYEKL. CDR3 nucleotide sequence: TGCGCCAGCAGGGTGAACAATGAGCAGTTCTTC. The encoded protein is CASRVNNEQFF.

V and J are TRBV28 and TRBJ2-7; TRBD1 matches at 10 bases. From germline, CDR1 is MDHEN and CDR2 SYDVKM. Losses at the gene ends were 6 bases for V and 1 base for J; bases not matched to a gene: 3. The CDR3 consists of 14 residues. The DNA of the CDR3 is TGTGCCAGCAGGTGGACAGGGGGATCCTACGAGCAGTACTTC. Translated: CASRWTGGSYEQYF.

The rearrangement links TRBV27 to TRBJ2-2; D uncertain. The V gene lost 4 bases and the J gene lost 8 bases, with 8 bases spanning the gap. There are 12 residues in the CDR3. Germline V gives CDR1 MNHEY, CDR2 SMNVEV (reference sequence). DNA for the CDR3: TGTGCCAGCAGTTATGGGATGGGGGAGCTGTTTTTT. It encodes CASSYGMGELFF.

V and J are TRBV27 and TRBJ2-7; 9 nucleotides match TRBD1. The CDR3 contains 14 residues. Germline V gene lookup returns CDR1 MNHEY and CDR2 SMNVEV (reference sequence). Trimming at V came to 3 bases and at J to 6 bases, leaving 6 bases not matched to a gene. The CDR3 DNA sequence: TGTGCCAGCAGTTTTACAGGGGGCATGGGCGAGCAGTACTTC. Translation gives CASSFTGGMGEQYF.

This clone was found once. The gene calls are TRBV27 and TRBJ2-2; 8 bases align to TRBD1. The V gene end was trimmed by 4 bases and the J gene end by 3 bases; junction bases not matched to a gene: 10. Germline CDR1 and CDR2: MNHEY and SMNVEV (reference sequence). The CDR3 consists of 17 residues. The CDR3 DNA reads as TGTGCCAGCAGTTCAGGTGCCGGGACAGGTGACACCGGGGAGCTGTTTTTT. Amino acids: CASSSGAGTGDTGELFF.

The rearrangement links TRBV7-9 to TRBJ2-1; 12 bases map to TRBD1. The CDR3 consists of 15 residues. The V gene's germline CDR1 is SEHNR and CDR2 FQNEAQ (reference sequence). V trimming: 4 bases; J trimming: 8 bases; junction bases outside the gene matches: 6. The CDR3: CASSSGQGADDEQFF. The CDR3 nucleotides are TGTGCCAGCAGCTCGGGACAGGGGGCGGATGATGAGCAGTTCTTC.

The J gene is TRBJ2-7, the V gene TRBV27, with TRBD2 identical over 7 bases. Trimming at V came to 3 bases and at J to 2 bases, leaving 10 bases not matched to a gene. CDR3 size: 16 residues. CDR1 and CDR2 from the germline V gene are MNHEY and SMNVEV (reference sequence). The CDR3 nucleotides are TGTGCCAGCAGTTTCTTAGGCGGGAGAGGGGCCTACGAGCAGTACTTC. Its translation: CASSFLGGRGAYEQYF.

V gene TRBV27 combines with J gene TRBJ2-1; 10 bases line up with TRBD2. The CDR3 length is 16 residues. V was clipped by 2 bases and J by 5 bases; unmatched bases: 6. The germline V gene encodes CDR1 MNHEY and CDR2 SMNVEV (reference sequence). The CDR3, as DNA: TGTGCCAGCAGTTTACGCGGGACTAGCGTCGACAATGAGCAGTTCTTC. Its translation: CASSLRGTSVDNEQFF.

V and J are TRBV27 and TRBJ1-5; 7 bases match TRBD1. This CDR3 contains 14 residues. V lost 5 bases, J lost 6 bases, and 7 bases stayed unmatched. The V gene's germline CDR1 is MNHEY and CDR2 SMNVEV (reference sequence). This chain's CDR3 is CASSLTGVAQPQHF. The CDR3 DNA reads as TGTGCCAGCAGTCTCACAGGGGTGGCTCAGCCCCAGCATTTT.

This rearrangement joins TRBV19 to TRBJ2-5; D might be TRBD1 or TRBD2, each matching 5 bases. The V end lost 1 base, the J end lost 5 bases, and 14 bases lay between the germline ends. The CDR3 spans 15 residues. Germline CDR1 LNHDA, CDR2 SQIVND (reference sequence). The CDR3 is CASSIGVGGRETQYF. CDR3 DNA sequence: TGTGCCAGTAGTATAGGTGTTGGGGGTCGCGAGACCCAGTACTTC.

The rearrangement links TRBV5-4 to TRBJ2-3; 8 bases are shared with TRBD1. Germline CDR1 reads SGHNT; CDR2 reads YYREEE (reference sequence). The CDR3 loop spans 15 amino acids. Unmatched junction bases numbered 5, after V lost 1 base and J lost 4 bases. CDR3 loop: CASSLSDRGADTQYF. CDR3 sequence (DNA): TGTGCCAGCAGCTTGAGTGACAGGGGAGCAGATACGCAGTATTTT.

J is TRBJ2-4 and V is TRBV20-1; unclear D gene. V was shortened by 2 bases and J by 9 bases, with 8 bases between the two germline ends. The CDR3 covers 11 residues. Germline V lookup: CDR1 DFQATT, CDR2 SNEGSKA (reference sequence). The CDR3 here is CSARWVGIQYF. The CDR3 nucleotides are TGCAGTGCTAGATGGGTGGGCATTCAGTACTTC.

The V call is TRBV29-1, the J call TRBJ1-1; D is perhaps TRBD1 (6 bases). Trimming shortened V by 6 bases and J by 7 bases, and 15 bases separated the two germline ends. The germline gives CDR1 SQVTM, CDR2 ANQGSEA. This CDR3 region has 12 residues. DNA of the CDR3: TGCAGCGTATCTACAGGGACCTATGAAGCTTTCTTT. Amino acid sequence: CSVSTGTYEAFF.

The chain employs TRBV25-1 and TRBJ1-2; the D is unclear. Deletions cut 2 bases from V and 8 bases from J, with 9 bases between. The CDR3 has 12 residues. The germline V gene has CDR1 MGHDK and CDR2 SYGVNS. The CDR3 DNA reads TGTGCCAGCAGTGAACTGAACGGGGGCTACACCTTC. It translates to CASSELNGGYTF.

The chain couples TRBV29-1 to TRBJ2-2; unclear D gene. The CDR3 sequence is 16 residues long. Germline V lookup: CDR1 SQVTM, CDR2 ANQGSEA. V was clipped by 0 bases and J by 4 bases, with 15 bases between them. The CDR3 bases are TGCAGCGTTGAAGATGGGGTTCAGTTTTCCACCGGGGAGCTGTTTTTT. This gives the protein CSVEDGVQFSTGELFF.

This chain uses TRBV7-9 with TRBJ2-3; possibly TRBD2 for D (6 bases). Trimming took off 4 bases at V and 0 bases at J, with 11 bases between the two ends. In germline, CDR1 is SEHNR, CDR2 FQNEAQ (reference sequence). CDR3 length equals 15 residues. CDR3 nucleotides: TGTGCCAGCAGCTCCATAGCGGCAAGCACAGATACGCAGTATTTT. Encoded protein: CASSSIAASTDTQYF.

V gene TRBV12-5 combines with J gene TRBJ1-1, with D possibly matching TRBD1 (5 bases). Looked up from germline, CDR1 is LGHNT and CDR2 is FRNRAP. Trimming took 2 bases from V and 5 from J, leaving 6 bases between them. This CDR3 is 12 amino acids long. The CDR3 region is CASGLWGTEAFF. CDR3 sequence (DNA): TGTGCTAGTGGTTTGTGGGGGACTGAAGCTTTCTTT.

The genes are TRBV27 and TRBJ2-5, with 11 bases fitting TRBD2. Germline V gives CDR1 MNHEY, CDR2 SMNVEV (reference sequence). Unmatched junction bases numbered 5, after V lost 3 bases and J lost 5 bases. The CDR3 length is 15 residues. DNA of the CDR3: TGTGCCAGCAGTTTGACACTAGCGGGAGTTGAGACCCAGTACTTC. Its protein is CASSLTLAGVETQYF.

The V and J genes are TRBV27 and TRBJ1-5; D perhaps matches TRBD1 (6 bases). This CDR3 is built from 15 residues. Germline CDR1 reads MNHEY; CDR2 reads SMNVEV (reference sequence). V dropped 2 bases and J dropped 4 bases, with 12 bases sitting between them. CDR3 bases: TGTGCCAGCAGTTTACACAAGGGGGGGAATCAGCCCCAGCATTTT. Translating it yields CASSLHKGGNQPQHF.

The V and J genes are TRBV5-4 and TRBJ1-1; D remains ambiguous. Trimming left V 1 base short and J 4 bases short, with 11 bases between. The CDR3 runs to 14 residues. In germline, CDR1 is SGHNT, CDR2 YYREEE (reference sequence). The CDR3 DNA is TGTGCCAGCAGCTTGAACCCCGGGAGCACTGAAGCTTTCTTT. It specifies CASSLNPGSTEAFF.

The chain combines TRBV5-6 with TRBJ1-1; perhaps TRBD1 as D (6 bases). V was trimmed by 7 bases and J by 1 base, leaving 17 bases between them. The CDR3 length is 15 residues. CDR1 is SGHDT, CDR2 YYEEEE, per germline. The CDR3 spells CASATGGGPNTEAFF. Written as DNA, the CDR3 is TGTGCCAGCGCCACTGGGGGGGGGCCGAACACTGAAGCTTTCTTT.

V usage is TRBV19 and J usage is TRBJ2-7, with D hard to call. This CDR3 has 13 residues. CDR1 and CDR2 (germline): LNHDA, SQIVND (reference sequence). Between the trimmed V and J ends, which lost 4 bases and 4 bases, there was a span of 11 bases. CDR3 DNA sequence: TGTGCCAGTAGTAGTCACCTGTTGTACGAGCAGTACTTC. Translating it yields CASSSHLLYEQYF.

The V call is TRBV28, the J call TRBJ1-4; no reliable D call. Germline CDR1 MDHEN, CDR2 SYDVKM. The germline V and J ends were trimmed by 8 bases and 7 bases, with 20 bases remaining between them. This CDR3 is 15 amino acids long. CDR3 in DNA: TGTGCCAGCGCCCCCGGAGTCACAAGAGGTGAAAAACTGTTTTTT. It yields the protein CASAPGVTRGEKLFF.

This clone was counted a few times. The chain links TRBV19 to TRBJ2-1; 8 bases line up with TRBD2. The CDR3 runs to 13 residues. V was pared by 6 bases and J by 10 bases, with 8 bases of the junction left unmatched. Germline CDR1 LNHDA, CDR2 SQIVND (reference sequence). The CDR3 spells CASSLLTSGEQFF. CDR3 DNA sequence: TGTGCCAGTAGCCTCCTAACTAGCGGCGAGCAGTTCTTC.

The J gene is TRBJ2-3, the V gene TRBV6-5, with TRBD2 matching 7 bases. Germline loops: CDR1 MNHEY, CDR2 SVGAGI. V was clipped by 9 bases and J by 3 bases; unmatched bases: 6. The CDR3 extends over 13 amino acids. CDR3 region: CASSPGGTDTQYF. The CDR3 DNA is TGTGCCAGTTCACCGGGGGGAACAGATACGCAGTATTTT.

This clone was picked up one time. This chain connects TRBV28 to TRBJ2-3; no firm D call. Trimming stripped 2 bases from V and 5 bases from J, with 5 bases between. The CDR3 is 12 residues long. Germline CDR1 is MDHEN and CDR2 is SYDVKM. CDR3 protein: CASSLRVDTQYF. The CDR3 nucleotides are TGTGCCAGCAGTTTAAGGGTAGATACGCAGTATTTT.